The T cell receptor (beta chain) under discussion was sequenced for a study of radiation and T cells in renal cell carcinoma. Time point described: blood 2 weeks post-SBRT. Treatment: 15 Gy SBRT to primary tumor, nephrectomy 4 weeks later. The table came from immunoSEQ multiplex PCR; TCRdb's copy has only in-frame clones and leaves some out. The data show about 26,000 clones, with approximately 84% seen just once and 25% to 40% held by the top ten. This CDR3 has 14 residues. The germline V gene encodes CDR1 SGHRS and CDR2 YFSETQ. V was pared by 2 bases and J by 0 bases, with 0 bases of the junction left unmatched. On this clone itself: Its target is unknown.

General study points: From baseline, blood top tumor clonotypes peaked at 2 weeks post-radiation.

The clonotype comes from a man in his 60s with renal cell carcinoma. This chain joins TRBV5-1 and TRBJ2-7; 9 bases match TRBD2. The source material was blood, sampled from a patient whose treatment included radiotherapy and nephrectomy. Here the CDR3 DNA reads TGCGCCAGCAGCTTTAGCGGGAGCTCCTACGAGCAGTACTTC. It specifies CASSFSGSSYEQYF.